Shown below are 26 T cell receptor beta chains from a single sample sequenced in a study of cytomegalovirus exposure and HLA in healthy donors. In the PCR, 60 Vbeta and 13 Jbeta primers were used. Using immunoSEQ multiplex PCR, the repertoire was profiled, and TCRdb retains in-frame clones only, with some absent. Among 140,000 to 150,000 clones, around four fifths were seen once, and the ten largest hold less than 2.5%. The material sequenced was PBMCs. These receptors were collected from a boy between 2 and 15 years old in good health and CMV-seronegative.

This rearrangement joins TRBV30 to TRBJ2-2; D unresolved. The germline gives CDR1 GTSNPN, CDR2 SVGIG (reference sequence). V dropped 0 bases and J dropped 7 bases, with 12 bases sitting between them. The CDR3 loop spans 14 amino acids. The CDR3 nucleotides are TGTGCCTGGAGTGTACTCCCTAGGAGCGGGGAGCTGTTTTTT. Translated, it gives CAWSVLPRSGELFF.

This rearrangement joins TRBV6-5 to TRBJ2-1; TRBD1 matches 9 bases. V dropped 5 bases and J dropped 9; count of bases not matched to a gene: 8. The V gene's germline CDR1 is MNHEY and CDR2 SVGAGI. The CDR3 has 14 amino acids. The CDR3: CASSRGQGRGEQFF. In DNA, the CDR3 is TGTGCCAGCAGTCGGGGACAGGGACGCGGTGAGCAGTTCTTC.

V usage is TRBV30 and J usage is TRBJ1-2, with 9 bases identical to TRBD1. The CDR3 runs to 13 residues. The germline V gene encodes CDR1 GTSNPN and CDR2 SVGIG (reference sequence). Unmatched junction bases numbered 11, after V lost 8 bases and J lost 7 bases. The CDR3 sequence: CAGNTGGAGGYTF. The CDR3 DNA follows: TGTGCCGGAAATACAGGGGGCGCGGGTGGCTACACCTTC.

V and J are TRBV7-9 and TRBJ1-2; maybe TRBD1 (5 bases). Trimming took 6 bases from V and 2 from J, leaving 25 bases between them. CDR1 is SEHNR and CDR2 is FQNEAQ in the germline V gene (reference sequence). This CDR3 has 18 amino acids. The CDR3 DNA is TGTGCCAGCAGAAATCACAGGTTCCCGTTCCGGCGAAACTATGGCTACACCTTC. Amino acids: CASRNHRFPFRRNYGYTF.

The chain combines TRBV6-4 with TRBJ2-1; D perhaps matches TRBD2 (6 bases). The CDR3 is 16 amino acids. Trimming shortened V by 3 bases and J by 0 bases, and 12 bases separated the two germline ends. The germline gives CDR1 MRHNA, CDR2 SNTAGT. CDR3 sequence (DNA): TGTGCCAGCAGTGAGGTAGCCGGGGGCTCCTACAATGAGCAGTTCTTC. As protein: CASSEVAGGSYNEQFF.

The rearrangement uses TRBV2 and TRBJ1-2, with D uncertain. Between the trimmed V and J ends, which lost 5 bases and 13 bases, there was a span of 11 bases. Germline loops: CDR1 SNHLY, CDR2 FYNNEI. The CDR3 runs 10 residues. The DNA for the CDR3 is TGTGCCAGCAGTTACAGAGGGTGCACCTTC. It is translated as CASSYRGCTF.

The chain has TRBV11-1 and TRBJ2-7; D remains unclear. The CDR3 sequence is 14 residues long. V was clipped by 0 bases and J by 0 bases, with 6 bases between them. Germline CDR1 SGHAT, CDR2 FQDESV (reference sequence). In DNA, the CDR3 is TGTGCCAGCAGCTTAGCGTACAGCTCCTACGAGCAGTACTTC. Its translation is CASSLAYSSYEQYF.

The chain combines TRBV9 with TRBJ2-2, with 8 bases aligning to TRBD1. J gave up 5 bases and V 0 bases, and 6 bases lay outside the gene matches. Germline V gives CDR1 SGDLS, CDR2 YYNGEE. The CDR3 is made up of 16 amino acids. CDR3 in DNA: TGTGCCAGCAGCGTAGCTAGCAGGGGGCGTACCGGGGAGCTGTTTTTT. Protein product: CASSVASRGRTGELFF.

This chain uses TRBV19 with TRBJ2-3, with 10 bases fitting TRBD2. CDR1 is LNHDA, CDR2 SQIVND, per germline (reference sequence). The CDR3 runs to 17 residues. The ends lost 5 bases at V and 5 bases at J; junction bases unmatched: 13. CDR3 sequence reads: CASSLGGSGGSRDTQYF. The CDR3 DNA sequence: TGTGCCAGTAGTCTGGGGGGTAGCGGGGGGTCAAGAGATACGCAGTATTTT.

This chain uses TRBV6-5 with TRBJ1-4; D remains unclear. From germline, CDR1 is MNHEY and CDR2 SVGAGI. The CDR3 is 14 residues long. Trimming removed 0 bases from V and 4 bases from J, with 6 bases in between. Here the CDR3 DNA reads TGTGCCAGCAGTTACTCGGGCCTTAATGAAAAACTGTTTTTT. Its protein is CASSYSGLNEKLFF.

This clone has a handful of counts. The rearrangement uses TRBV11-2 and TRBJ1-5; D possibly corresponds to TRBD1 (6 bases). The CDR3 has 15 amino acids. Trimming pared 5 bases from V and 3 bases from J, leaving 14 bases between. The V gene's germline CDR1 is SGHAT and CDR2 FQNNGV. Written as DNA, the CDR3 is TGTGCCAGCAGCGGCGACGGACAGCTCAATCAGCCCCAGCATTTT. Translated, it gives CASSGDGQLNQPQHF.

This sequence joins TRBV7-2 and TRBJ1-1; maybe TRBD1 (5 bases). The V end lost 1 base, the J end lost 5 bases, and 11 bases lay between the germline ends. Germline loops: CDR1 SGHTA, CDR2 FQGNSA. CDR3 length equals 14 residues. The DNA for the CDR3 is TGTGCCAGCAGCTTAGATGGGGCAAGAACTGAAGCTTTCTTT. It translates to CASSLDGARTEAFF.

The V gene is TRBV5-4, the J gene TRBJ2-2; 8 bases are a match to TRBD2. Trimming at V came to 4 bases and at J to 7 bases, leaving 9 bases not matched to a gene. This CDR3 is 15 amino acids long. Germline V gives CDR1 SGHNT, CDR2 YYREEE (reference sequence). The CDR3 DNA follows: TGTGCCAGCAGCCCCGAGGCGGGGGGTAACGGGGAGCTGTTTTTT. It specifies CASSPEAGGNGELFF.

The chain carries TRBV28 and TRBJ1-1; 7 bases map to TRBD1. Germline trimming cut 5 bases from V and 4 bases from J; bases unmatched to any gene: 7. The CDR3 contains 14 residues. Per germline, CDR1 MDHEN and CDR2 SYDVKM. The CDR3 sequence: CASSPDRVFTEAFF. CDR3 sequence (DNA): TGTGCCAGCAGTCCAGACAGGGTTTTCACTGAAGCTTTCTTT.

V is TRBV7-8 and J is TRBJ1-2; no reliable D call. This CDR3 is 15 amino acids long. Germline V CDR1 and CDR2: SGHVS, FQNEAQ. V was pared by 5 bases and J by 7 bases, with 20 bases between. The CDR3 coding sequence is TGTGCCAGCAGCGCGTCAGGTTCCCGTGAAAGTGGCTACACCTTC. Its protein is CASSASGSRESGYTF.

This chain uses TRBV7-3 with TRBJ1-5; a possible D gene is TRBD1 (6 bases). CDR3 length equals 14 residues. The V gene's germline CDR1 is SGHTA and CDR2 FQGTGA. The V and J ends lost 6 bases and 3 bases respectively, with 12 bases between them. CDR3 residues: CASSPTGPNQPQHF. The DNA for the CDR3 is TGTGCCAGCAGTCCTACAGGGCCCAATCAGCCCCAGCATTTT.

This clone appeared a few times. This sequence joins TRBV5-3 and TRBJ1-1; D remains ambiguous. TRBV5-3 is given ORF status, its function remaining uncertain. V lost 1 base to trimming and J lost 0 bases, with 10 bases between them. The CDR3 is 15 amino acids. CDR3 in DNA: TGTGCCAGAAGCTTGCATTCAAGCATGAACACTGAAGCTTTCTTT. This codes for CARSLHSSMNTEAFF.

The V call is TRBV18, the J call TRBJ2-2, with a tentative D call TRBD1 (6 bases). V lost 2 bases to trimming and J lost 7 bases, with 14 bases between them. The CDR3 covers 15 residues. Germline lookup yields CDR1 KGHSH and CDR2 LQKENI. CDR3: CASSPGTMGHGELFF. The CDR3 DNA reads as TGTGCCAGCTCACCAGGGACAATGGGCCACGGGGAGCTGTTTTTT.

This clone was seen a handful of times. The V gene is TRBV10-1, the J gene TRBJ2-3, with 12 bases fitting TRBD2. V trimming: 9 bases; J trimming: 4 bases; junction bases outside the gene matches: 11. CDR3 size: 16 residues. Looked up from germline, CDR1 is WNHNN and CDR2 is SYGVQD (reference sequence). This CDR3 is CASSGLAGPIADTQYF. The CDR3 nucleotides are TGCGCCAGTAGCGGACTAGCGGGACCCATAGCAGATACGCAGTATTTT.

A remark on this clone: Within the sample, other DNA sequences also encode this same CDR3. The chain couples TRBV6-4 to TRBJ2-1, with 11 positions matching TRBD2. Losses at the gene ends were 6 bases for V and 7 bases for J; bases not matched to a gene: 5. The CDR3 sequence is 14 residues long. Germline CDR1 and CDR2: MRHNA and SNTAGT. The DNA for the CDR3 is TGTGCCAGCAGCGACGGGACTAGCGGTAATGAGCAGTTCTTC. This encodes CASSDGTSGNEQFF.

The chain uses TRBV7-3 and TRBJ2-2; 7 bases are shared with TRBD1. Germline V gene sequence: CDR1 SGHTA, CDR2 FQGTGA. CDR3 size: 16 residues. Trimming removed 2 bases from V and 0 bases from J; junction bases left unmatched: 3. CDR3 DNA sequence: TGTGCCAGCAGCTTACCCCAGGGGGCGAACACCGGGGAGCTGTTTTTT. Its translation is CASSLPQGANTGELFF.

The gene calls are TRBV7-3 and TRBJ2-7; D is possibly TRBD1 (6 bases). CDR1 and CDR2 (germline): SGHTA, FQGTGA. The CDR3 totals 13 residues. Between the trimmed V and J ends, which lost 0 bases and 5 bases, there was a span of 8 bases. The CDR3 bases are TGTGCCAGCAGCTTAACTGGGGGCCACGAGCAGTACTTC. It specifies CASSLTGGHEQYF.

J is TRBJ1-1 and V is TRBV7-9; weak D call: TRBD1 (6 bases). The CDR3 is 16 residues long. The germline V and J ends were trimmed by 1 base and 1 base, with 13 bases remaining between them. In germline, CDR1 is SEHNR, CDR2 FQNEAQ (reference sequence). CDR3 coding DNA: TGTGCCAGCAGCTTAGGGTCGGGGGGGGCGAACACTGAAGCTTTCTTT. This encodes CASSLGSGGANTEAFF.

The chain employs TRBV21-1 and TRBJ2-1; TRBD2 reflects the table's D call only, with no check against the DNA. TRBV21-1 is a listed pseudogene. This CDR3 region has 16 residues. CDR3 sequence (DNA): TGTGCCAGCAGCAAAGCGGTAGCGGGAGACCACAATGAGCAGTTCTTC. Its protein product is CASSKAVAGDHNEQFF.

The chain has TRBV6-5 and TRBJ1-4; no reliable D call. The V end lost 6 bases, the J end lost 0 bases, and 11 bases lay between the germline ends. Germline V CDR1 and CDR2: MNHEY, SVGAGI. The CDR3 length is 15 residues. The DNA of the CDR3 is TGTGCCAGCAGAGATAGAGTGGCAACTAATGAAAAACTGTTTTTT. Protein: CASRDRVATNEKLFF.

CDR3 region: CASSFRQGGQPQHF. Here the CDR3 DNA reads TGCGCCAGCAGCTTTAGACAGGGAGGTCAGCCCCAGCATTTT. The V and J genes are TRBV5-1 and TRBJ1-5; TRBD1 agrees at 7 bases. With V trimmed by 2 bases and J by 6 bases, 5 bases remained unmatched. The CDR3 covers 14 residues. Germline lookup yields CDR1 SGHRS and CDR2 YFSETQ.